Detailed here is one T cell receptor (beta chain). The antigen remains unidentified. Clones were sequenced by immunoSEQ multiplex PCR, and TCRdb holds only the in-frame ones, with some missing. In the table there are about 2.4 million clones, 93% of which are singletons. V was cut by 4 bases and J by 4 bases, with 20 bases left in between. The CDR3 runs 17 residues. Per germline, CDR1 LGHNA and CDR2 YNFKEQ. This entry belongs to a study of shared clonotypes between healthy human individuals. General study points: Expectations were that clonotype sharing among donors would be affected by sequencing depth.

The sample taken for sequencing was naive CD4+ T cells from PBMCs. Subset indicated: CD45RA+ positively selected. The receptor's source is a man aged 18-30 years in good health. Some clones in this sample may be carry-over from other donors' samples. The chain carries TRBV4-2 and TRBJ1-3; D might be TRBD1 (6 bases). The CDR3 loop is CASSPAGVSRGGNTIYF. The CDR3 DNA reads as TGTGCCAGCAGCCCCGCCGGGGTGTCCAGGGGAGGAAACACCATATATTTT.